The sequence of this T cell receptor (beta chain) was determined in a study of blood T cell repertoires in COVID-19 (dated by TCRdb to the early 2020s). Broadly, across the study: Collaborator samples came from the United States, Italy and Spain and covered acute and convalescent phases of COVID-19. The material from the prospective study consisted of cDNA or gDNA derived from T cells, B-cell-depleted T cells, or PBMCs. The dataset comprised deeply sampled blood TCRbeta repertoires from subjects exposed to, actively infected with, or recovered from COVID-19. The repertoires were made available in a free public database intended to serve as a resource for research on the immune response to SARS-CoV-2. Samples were obtained from the ongoing ImmuneRACE study (first 160 participants) and from over 1,000 subjects provided by 6 global collaborators. The sample metadata nearly always contained a de-identified subject ID, COVID-19 status, age in years and sex. Where HLA class I and class II types were available, the types were taken from metadata supplied by the sample provider, not from assay-based typing. Study-level results and caveats: Clinical and demographic metadata were provided uncurated, with the amount varying by source and participant.

About this clone itself: This receptor's antigen is unknown. The sample holds no much larger clone one base away, and base qualities are not on file.

At one collaborating source in Seattle, patients were enrolled during active infection and were followed longitudinally through the course of disease. Whole blood was collected in K2EDTA tubes by collaborating institutions according to the institutions' own protocols. For TCRbeta analysis, collaborator samples were shipped as frozen whole blood, as isolated PBMCs, or as DNA extracted from either sample type. TCRbeta CDR3 regions were amplified from genomic DNA using the immunoSEQ Assay, a bias-controlled multiplex PCR. The original pipeline was this. The number of nucleated cells in each sample was estimated from the amplification of reference gene primers within the assay. Sequence reads were collapsed and filtered to measure the absolute abundance of every unique TCRbeta CDR3 rearrangement. For each sample, productive Simpson clonality was calculated as the square root of Simpson's diversity index over productive rearrangements. TCRdb stores this immuneACCESS table with in-frame sequences only. Part of the clones is absent; in the studies checked, under half of the shortfall reflects unresolved V genes, and no reason is known for the rest. That table gives V, J and clone size, and the DNA gave D and trimming. The sample records about 210,000 clones, roughly 85% of which are singletons. Over 2% of the sample goes to the ten largest clones.

The germline V gene gives CDR1 as SGHDN and CDR2 as FVKESK. There are 17 amino acids in the CDR3, from cysteine to phenylalanine inclusive. Just the 51-base CDR3 DNA is kept, in frame starting at base 1. Ends trimmed: V by 1 base, J by 2 bases; bases unmatched to a gene: 1. Sequenced input: peripheral blood. This TCR derives from a woman in her sixties or seventies with COVID-19, enrolled during active disease. Recombination connected TRBV14 to TRBJ2-1; 14 central bases correspond to TRBD2. At the DNA level, the sequence is TGTGCCAGCAGCCAAGCGGGACTAGCGGGGGCCTACAATGAGCAGTTCTTC. Its protein is CASSQAGLAGAYNEQFF.